This T cell receptor beta chain is drawn from a study of CD8 T cells in Susac syndrome. The RNA input was roughly 0.5 to 1 ug, and it was reverse transcribed with random hexamers. MiXCR, applied by TCRdb to the immunoSEQ multiplex PCR reads, yields one record per CDR3 protein. The repertoire holds around 140,000 distinct CDR3 sequences, with 94% as singletons. The J segment lost 1 base and the V segment lost 1 base, leaving 12 bases of the junction unmatched. Germline lookup yields CDR1 SGHTA and CDR2 FQGTGA. This CDR3 has 20 amino acids. V is TRBV7-3 and J is TRBJ2-3, with 12 bases identical to TRBD2. The sequence was obtained from a human donor in good health. The sequenced sample was CD4+ T cells from PBMCs. The CDR3 loop is CASSLRALASGRGGTDTQYF. The CDR3 DNA follows: TGTGCCAGCAGCTTAAGGGCTCTCGCTAGCGGGAGGGGTGGCACAGATACGCAGTATTTT.